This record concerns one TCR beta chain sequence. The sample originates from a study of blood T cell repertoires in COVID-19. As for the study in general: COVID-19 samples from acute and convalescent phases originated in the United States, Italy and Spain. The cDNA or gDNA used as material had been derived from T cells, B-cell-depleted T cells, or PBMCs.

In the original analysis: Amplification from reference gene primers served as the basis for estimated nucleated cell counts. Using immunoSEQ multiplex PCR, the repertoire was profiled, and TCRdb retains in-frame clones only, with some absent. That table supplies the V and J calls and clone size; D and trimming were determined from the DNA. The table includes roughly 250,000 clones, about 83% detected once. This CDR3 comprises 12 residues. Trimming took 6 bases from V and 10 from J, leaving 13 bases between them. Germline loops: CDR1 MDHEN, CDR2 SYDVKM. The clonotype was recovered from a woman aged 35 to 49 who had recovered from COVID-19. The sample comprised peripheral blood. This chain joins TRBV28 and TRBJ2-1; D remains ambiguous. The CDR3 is CASSSLGREQFF. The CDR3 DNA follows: TGTGCCAGCAGCTCCCTAGGTCGCGAGCAGTTCTTC.